The T cell receptor (beta chain) under discussion was sequenced for a study of human T cells and chemical hapten exposure. Study-wide results and caveats: As patch test score rose, PT1 expanded TCR counts tended to rise as well.

Trimming took 6 bases from V and 8 from J; bases not matched to a gene: 11. CDR1 is MDHEN, CDR2 SYDVKM, per germline. This CDR3 is built from 14 residues. Via MiXCR, TCRdb re-called the RACE reads, giving one row per CDR3 protein. The sample holds about 37,000 distinct CDR3 sequences, 6% to 7% seen once. Time point defined: patch test 1, 2 weeks after DPC sensitization. Treatment reported: therapeutic diphenylcyclopropenone sensitization with weekly scalp DPC. RNA extraction used unfractionated whole blood as the source of total RNA. Concerning this clonotype itself: Its target is not known.

The source is a woman aged 25-40 years with alopecia areata. Some clones in this sample may be carry-over from other donors' samples. The sequencing here drew on whole blood, taken in connection with sensitization to the hapten diphenylcyclopropenone (DPC). V and J are TRBV28 and TRBJ1-1; 8 bases match TRBD1. The DNA for the CDR3 is TGTGCCAGCAGCAAAACAGGGGGGGCTCGAGAAGCTTTCTTT. This codes for CASSKTGGAREAFF.